Here is one T cell receptor (beta chain) with its context. Its antigen is unidentified. Germline and junction disagree at one end, which may indicate a read error. The sample comes from a study of Graves' ophthalmopathy and Graves' hyperthyroidism. The wider study: In this cohort's terms, stable hyperthyroidism meant no ophthalmopathy by 18 months of follow-up. Findings and caveats of the study: Ophthalmopathy progression predictions by the model showed nearly 75% specificity and over 60% sensitivity. Stable hyperthyroidism and ophthalmopathy were told apart by a 13-signature model, which achieved almost 90% sensitivity and 65% to 83% specificity.

Investigators amplified TCR beta CDR3 regions from RNA transcripts. Scientists carried out first-round RT-PCR using HTBI primers and then a second-round multiplex PCR. Each CDR3 protein gets one entry after TCRdb re-called the multiplex PCR reads with MiXCR. Of around 1,200,000 distinct CDR3 sequences listed, 35% to 40% are singletons. CDR1 and CDR2 (germline): WSHSY, SAAADI. The CDR3 has 12 residues. The chain employs TRBV10-2 and TRBJ1-5, with no clear D. Sequencing was carried out using peripheral blood or thyroid tissue (not recorded which). The receptor's source is an adult man with Graves' hyperthyroidism. The CDR3 sequence: CTSSEPNQPQHF. CDR3 bases: TGCACCAGCAGTGAGCCCAATCAGCCCCAGCATTTT.